The following is a TCR beta chain sequence with its context. The antigen remains unidentified. Trimming removed 5 bases at V and 2 bases at J, with 15 bases between. The CDR3 totals 15 residues. Germline values: CDR1 LNHDA, CDR2 SQIVND (reference sequence). These data come from a study of T cells in Graves' hyperthyroidism and ophthalmopathy. Overall study results and limits: Model predictions of ophthalmopathy came a median approximately 6 months before onset. Researchers report that a 13 V-J model separated ophthalmopathy from stable hyperthyroidism. Appearing also in blood were most of the thyroid clonotypes expanded above 0.001.

Clinical symptoms, serum thyroxine and TRAb, thyroid ultrasound and orbital computed tomography were used for the diagnoses. What was amplified from RNA transcripts were TCR beta CDR3 regions. HTBI primers were the set used in a first-round RT-PCR of the TCR CDR3. Each CDR3 protein gets one entry after TCRdb re-called the multiplex PCR reads with MiXCR. This sample has 490,000 or so distinct CDR3 sequences, with 20% to 25% found just once. The receptor was derived from a woman aged 70 to 79 with Graves' ophthalmopathy. Sequenced material: blood. J is TRBJ1-2 and V is TRBV19; D is perhaps TRBD1 (6 bases). This chain's CDR3 is CASSLATGPNYGYTF. The CDR3 DNA reads TGTGCCAGTAGTTTAGCGACAGGACCCAACTATGGCTACACCTTC.